Sequencing of this T cell receptor beta chain was carried out in a study of regulatory T cells in long-lasting Graves disease. Looking at the study overall: Over 5 years on antithyroid drugs plus positive TSH receptor antibodies marked Graves' disease as persistent. Regarding the study as a whole: TRBV28, TRBJ1-2 and TRBJ2-5 were segments that persistent disease favored.

The authors built TCR beta libraries using iRepertoire HTBI primers and Arm-PCR of CDR3 regions. From the multiplex PCR reads, TCRdb called clonotypes with MiXCR, one entry per CDR3 protein. The sample lists roughly 500,000 distinct CDR3 sequences, about 22% occurring once. This clonotype has only a few counts. The antigen is not known. Trimming took 2 bases from V and 6 from J, leaving 10 bases between them. Germline CDR1 is SGHVS and CDR2 is FQNEAQ. This CDR3 has 13 amino acids. The time point here: persistent/refractory GD, antithyroid drugs over 5 years with positive TRAb. TCR sequences were obtained from RNA taken from PBMCs.

The TCR originated in a female donor with Graves disease. This sequence joins TRBV7-8 and TRBJ1-1; D might be TRBD1 (6 bases). Sequences were derived from peripheral blood mononuclear cells (PBMCs), sampled when the disease was refractory, from a patient treated with antithyroid drugs. CDR3 nucleotides: TGTGCCAGCAGCTTAATAGGGGGATCTGAAGCTTTCTTT. It encodes CASSLIGGSEAFF.